Below, 24 T cell receptor beta chains from the same sample are listed, as sequenced in a study of T cells in Graves' hyperthyroidism and ophthalmopathy. Amplification targeted TCR beta CDR3 regions from RNA transcripts. HTBI primers were used for first-round RT-PCR of the TCR CDR3. TCRdb fed the multiplex PCR reads into MiXCR, producing one record per CDR3 protein. The repertoire has about 400,000 distinct CDR3 sequences, more than 14% of them found once; the top ten carry about 18%. Sequencing used blood. The receptors stem from a woman in her 30s with Graves' ophthalmopathy.

In its sample, this clonotype was seen many times. The V and J genes are TRBV2 and TRBJ1-5; tentatively, D is TRBD1 (5 bases). V was cut by 4 bases and J by 0 bases, with 7 bases left in between. CDR1 and CDR2 (germline): SNHLY, FYNNEI. The CDR3 length is 14 residues. This chain's CDR3 is CASSGQISNQPQHF. The CDR3 DNA reads as TGTGCCAGCAGTGGACAGATTAGCAATCAGCCCCAGCATTTT. The full variable domain, with the rest looked up from reference TRBV2 and TRBJ1-5, is EPEVTQTPSHQVTQMGQEVILRCVPISNHLYFYWYRQILGQKVEFLVSFYNNEISEKSEIFDDQFSVERPDGSNFTLKIRSTKLEDSAMYFCASSGQISNQPQHFGDGTRLSIL.

This clonotype was observed many times. The chain couples TRBV5-1 to TRBJ1-1; 9 bases align to TRBD1. V shed 3 bases, J shed 3 bases, and the junction held 0 bases outside the gene matches. Germline V gene lookup returns CDR1 SGHRS and CDR2 YFSETQ. The CDR3 consists of 13 residues. The CDR3 nucleotides are TGCGCCAGCAGCTACAGGGGGCACACTGAAGCTTTCTTT. This gives the protein CASSYRGHTEAFF.

This CDR3 reads CASSLTAGYEQFF. For the CDR3, the DNA is TGTGCCAGCAGTTTGACTGCTGGATATGAGCAGTTCTTC. This rearrangement joins TRBV28 to TRBJ2-1; the D is unclear. This CDR3 has 13 residues. CDR1 and CDR2 from the germline V gene are MDHEN and SYDVKM. V was pared by 3 bases and J by 8 bases, with 11 bases between.

This clonotype was recorded once. The rearrangement links TRBV7-2 to TRBJ2-2; D uncertain. The CDR3 runs to 13 residues. Trimming left V 1 base short and J 7 bases short, with 7 bases between. CDR1 and CDR2 (germline): SGHTA, FQGNSA. The CDR3 nucleotides are TGTGCCAGCAGCTTAGTCACGGGCGGGGAGCTGTTTTTT. Its protein product is CASSLVTGGELFF.

The genes are TRBV20-1 and TRBJ2-2; no clear D gene. CDR1 is DFQATT, CDR2 SNEGSKA, per germline (reference sequence). This CDR3 spans 15 amino acids. V lost 1 base and J 4 bases, leaving 13 bases between the germline ends. CDR3 in amino acids: CSARVGRSITGELFF. In DNA form, the CDR3 reads TGCAGTGCTAGAGTTGGTCGGAGTATCACCGGGGAGCTGTTTTTT.

This sequence joins TRBV29-1 and TRBJ1-1; no clear D. Germline V gene sequence: CDR1 SQVTM, CDR2 ANQGSEA. The CDR3 is made up of 13 amino acids. V lost 5 bases and J 3 bases, leaving 13 bases between the germline ends. CDR3 DNA: TGCAGCGTTCCGGCCCTATGGGACACTGAAGCTTTCTTT. Protein sequence: CSVPALWDTEAFF.

This clonotype was counted ten times or more. The chain is built from TRBV5-8 and TRBJ1-2; TRBD1 matches 7 bases. The CDR3 contains 15 residues. Per the germline V gene, CDR1 is SGHTS and CDR2 is YDEGEE. Losses at the gene ends were 0 bases for V and 4 bases for J; bases not matched to a gene: 6. Here the CDR3 DNA reads TGTGCCAGCAGCTTGGCAGCAGGGGGTGTCTATGGCTACACCTTC. This translates into CASSLAAGGVYGYTF.

This clonotype was found a few times. This chain links TRBV6-1 with TRBJ2-5, with TRBD1 matching over 11 bases. The CDR3 contains 15 residues. V dropped 7 bases and J dropped 2; count of bases not matched to a gene: 6. CDR1 MNHNS and CDR2 SASEGT come from the germline V gene. The CDR3 nucleotides are TGTGCCAGCAAAAGGACAGGGGGCGGTCAAGAGACCCAGTACTTC. Its translation: CASKRTGGGQETQYF.

This clonotype was counted only a few times. The chain has TRBV6-1 and TRBJ1-1; 7 bases agree with TRBD1. CDR1 MNHNS and CDR2 SASEGT come from the germline V gene. The V segment lost 5 bases and the J segment 0 bases; nucleotides outside the gene matches: 6. The CDR3 has 15 residues. Here the CDR3 reads CASSPTTGLNTEAFF. The CDR3 DNA reads as TGTGCCAGCAGTCCAACGACAGGGTTGAACACTGAAGCTTTCTTT.

This clonotype was counted at least ten times. The J gene is TRBJ2-5, the V gene TRBV9, with D possibly TRBD2 on 5 matching bases. V lost 0 bases, J lost 4 bases, and 10 bases lay in between. Per the germline V gene, CDR1 is SGDLS and CDR2 is YYNGEE. This CDR3 is built from 14 residues. Written as DNA, the CDR3 is TGTGCCAGCAGCGTAGGAGGGCAGCTAGAGACCCAGTACTTC. Amino acids: CASSVGGQLETQYF.

In its sample, this clonotype was seen many times. The CDR3 DNA reads as TGTGCCAGCAGCCAGGGGACATTCTCAGCTAATGAAAAACTGTTTTTT. It yields the protein CASSQGTFSANEKLFF. The V and J genes are TRBV5-5 and TRBJ1-4, with D possibly being TRBD1 (6 bases). This CDR3 is 16 amino acids long. The V gene's germline CDR1 is SGHKS and CDR2 YYEKEE (reference sequence). V gave up 4 bases and J gave up 3 bases, with 16 bases separating them.

This chain joins TRBV20-1 and TRBJ2-1, with 7 bases that match TRBD2. From germline, CDR1 is DFQATT and CDR2 SNEGSKA (reference sequence). With V trimmed by 1 base and J by 0 bases, 9 bases remained unmatched. This CDR3 is 17 amino acids long. The CDR3 protein is CSARVGGGGGSYNEQFF. The CDR3 DNA follows: TGCAGTGCTAGAGTGGGGGGGGGGGGGGGCTCCTACAATGAGCAGTTCTTC.

This clonotype showed up many times. The rearrangement links TRBV27 to TRBJ1-6; the D is unclear. Germline lookup yields CDR1 MNHEY and CDR2 SMNVEV (reference sequence). The CDR3 is 14 amino acids. V lost 4 bases and J lost 6, with 10 bases in between. CDR3 DNA sequence: TGTGCCAGCAGTTCGTGGCTTCTTAATTCACCCCTCCACTTT. Amino acid sequence: CASSSWLLNSPLHF.

The V call is TRBV19, the J call TRBJ1-4, with 9 bases fitting TRBD1. V was pared by 7 bases and J by 4 bases, with 10 bases of the junction left unmatched. In germline, CDR1 is LNHDA, CDR2 SQIVND (reference sequence). The CDR3 runs to 16 residues. Written as DNA, the CDR3 is TGTGCCAGTATTTATGGGGACAGGGAGCGTAATGAAAAACTGTTTTTT. The encoded protein is CASIYGDRERNEKLFF.

The genes are TRBV24-1 and TRBJ1-1, with D possibly matching TRBD1 (5 bases). Trimming pared 4 bases from V and 2 bases from J, leaving 10 bases between. CDR3 length: 14 residues. From germline, CDR1 is KGHDR and CDR2 SFDVKD. This CDR3 reads CATSEGRINTEAFF. In DNA, the CDR3 is TGTGCCACCAGTGAGGGACGAATTAACACTGAAGCTTTCTTT.

This clonotype has a count of ten or more. The rearrangement links TRBV7-2 to TRBJ2-1; 7 bases are a match to TRBD2. CDR3 length: 17 residues. With V trimmed by 5 bases and J by 4 bases, 14 bases remained unmatched. CDR1 is SGHTA, CDR2 FQGNSA, per germline. CDR3 sequence reads: CASSPRDGAGSYNEQFF. CDR3 nucleotides: TGTGCCAGCAGCCCACGGGACGGAGCGGGGAGTTACAATGAGCAGTTCTTC.

This clonotype has ten or more counts. CDR3 region: CSARGGAGRVEQFF. The CDR3 DNA reads TGCAGTGCTAGAGGCGGAGCGGGGAGGGTGGAGCAGTTCTTC. This chain joins TRBV20-1 and TRBJ2-1, with TRBD2 matching 7 bases. V gave up 1 base and J gave up 10 bases; unmatched junction bases: 10. Per germline, CDR1 DFQATT and CDR2 SNEGSKA (reference sequence). The CDR3 loop spans 14 amino acids.

The sample holds one count of this clonotype. A clone one base away is much larger, so this may be a read error. This chain joins TRBV2 and TRBJ1-4; D gene uncertain. Per the germline V gene, CDR1 is SNHLY and CDR2 is FYNNEI. This CDR3 comprises 13 residues. The CDR3 region has the DNA TGTGCCAGCCGTGTCAGAGTAAATGAAAAACTGCTTTTT. Translating it yields CASRVRVNEKLLF.

This chain links TRBV28 with TRBJ2-5, with 9 bases identical to TRBD1. Germline V gene lookup returns CDR1 MDHEN and CDR2 SYDVKM. V was pared by 6 bases and J by 4 bases, with 9 bases of the junction left unmatched. This CDR3 region has 15 residues. The CDR3 nucleotides are TGTGCCAGCAGAAATCAACAGGGGGCCGGAGAGACCCAGTACTTC. It specifies CASRNQQGAGETQYF.

This clonotype was counted many times. This chain links TRBV20-1 with TRBJ1-5; D perhaps matches TRBD1 (5 bases). This CDR3 is built from 13 residues. V was clipped by 6 bases and J by 6 bases, with 15 bases between them. CDR1 is DFQATT and CDR2 is SNEGSKA in the germline V gene (reference sequence). The CDR3: CSAVMGGTQPQHF. Here the CDR3 DNA reads TGCAGTGCAGTGATGGGGGGTACTCAGCCCCAGCATTTT.

This clonotype was counted at least ten times. The genes are TRBV28 and TRBJ2-1, with D possibly being TRBD2 (7 bases). The CDR3 is made up of 14 amino acids. The germline V gene encodes CDR1 MDHEN and CDR2 SYDVKM. Trimming took 7 bases from V and 10 from J, leaving 20 bases between them. Here the CDR3 DNA reads TGTGCCAGCACCCAAGGGGGGGGGCCGCGGGAGCAGTTCTTC. This sequence encodes CASTQGGGPREQFF.

This chain joins TRBV19 and TRBJ2-3, with D possibly being TRBD1 or TRBD2 (5 bases each). Between the trimmed V and J ends, which lost 5 bases and 5 bases, there was a span of 17 bases. The germline V gene has CDR1 LNHDA and CDR2 SQIVND (reference sequence). The CDR3 consists of 15 residues. The DNA for the CDR3 is TGTGCCAGTAGTCCCCGGGACCGCAGCTTAGATACGCAGTATTTT. Translated: CASSPRDRSLDTQYF.

This clonotype has a count of ten or more. The chain joins TRBV27 to TRBJ1-3; D call uncertain. The V gene's germline CDR1 is MNHEY and CDR2 SMNVEV (reference sequence). The CDR3 is made up of 15 amino acids. The V end was cut by 3 bases, the J end by 0 bases, with 9 bases between. This CDR3 is CASSLLGNSGNTIYF. For the CDR3, the DNA is TGTGCCAGCAGTTTGCTAGGGAACTCTGGAAACACCATATATTTT.

This clonotype was detected a few times. This chain links TRBV9 with TRBJ1-4; D is unclear. The CDR3 is made up of 13 amino acids. The germline V gene encodes CDR1 SGDLS and CDR2 YYNGEE. Trimming left V 4 bases short and J 5 bases short, with 9 bases between. DNA for the CDR3: TGTGCCAGCAGCCCCCCGGACAATGAAAAACTGTTTTTT. Amino acids: CASSPPDNEKLFF.